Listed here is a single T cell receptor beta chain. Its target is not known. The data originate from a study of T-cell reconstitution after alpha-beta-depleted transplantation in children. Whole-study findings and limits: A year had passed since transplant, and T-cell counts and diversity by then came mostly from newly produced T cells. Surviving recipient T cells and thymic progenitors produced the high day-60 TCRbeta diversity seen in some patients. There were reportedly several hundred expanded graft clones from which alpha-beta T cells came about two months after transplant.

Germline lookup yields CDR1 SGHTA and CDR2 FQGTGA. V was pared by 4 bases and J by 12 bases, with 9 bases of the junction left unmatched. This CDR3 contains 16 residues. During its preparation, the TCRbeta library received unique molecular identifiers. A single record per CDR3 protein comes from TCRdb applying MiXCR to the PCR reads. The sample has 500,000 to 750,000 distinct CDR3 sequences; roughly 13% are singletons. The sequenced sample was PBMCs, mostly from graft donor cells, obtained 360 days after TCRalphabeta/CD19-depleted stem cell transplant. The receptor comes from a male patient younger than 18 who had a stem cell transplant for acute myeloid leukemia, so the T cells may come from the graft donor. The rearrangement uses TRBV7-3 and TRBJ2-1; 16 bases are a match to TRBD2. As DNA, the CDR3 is TGTGCCAGCAGCTCGTCAAACGGGACTAGCGGGAGGGGGCAGTTCTTC. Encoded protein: CASSSSNGTSGRGQFF.